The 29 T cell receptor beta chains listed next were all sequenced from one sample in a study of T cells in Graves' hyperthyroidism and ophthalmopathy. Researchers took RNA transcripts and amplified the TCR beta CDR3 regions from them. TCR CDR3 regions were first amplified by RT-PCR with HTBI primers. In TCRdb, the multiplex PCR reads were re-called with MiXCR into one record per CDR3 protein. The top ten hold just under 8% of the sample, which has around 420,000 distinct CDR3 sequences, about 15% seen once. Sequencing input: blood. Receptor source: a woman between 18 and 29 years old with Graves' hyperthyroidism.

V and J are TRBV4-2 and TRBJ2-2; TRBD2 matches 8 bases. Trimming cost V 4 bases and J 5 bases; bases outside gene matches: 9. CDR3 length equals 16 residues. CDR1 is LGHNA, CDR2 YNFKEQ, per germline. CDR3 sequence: CASSPPGGPGTGELFF. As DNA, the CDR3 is TGTGCCAGCAGCCCACCGGGAGGGCCAGGAACCGGGGAGCTGTTTTTT.

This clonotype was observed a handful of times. CDR3 region: CASRIDSNTQYF. The CDR3 region has the DNA TGTGCCAGCCGTATAGACTCCAATACGCAGTATTTT. The gene calls are TRBV2 and TRBJ2-3, with D unclear. Between the trimmed V and J ends, which lost 8 bases and 7 bases, there was a span of 13 bases. Looked up from germline, CDR1 is SNHLY and CDR2 is FYNNEI. This CDR3 region has 12 residues.

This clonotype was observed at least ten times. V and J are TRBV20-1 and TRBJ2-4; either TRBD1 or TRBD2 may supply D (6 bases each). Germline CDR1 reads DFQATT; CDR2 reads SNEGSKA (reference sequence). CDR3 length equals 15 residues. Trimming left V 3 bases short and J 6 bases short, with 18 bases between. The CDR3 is CSASGTARGGNIQYF. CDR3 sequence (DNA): TGCAGTGCTAGCGGGACCGCCAGGGGAGGAAACATTCAGTACTTC.

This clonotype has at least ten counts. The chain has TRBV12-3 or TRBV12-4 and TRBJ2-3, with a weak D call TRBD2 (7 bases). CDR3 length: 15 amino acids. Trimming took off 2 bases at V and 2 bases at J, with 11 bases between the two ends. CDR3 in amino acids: CASSLRGTITDTQYF. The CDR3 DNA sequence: TGTGCCAGCAGTTTAAGGGGGACTATCACAGATACGCAGTATTTT.

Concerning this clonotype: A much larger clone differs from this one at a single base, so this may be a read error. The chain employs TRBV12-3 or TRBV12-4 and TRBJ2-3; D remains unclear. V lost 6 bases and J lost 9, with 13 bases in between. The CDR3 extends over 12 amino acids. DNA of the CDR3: TGTGCCAGCAGCCCCCTCCCGTTCACGCAGTATTTT. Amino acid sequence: CASSPLPFTQYF.

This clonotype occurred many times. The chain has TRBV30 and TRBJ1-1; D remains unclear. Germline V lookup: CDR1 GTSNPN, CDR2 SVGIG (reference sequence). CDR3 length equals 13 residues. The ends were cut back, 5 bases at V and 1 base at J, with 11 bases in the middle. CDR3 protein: CAWGREPNTEAFF. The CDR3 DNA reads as TGTGCCTGGGGCCGGGAGCCGAACACTGAAGCTTTCTTT.

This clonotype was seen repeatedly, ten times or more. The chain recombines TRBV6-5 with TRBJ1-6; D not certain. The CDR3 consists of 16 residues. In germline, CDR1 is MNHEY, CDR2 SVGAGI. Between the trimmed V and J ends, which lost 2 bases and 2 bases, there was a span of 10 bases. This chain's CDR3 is CASSYGRRPYNSPLHF. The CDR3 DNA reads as TGTGCCAGCAGTTACGGTAGGAGACCCTATAATTCACCCCTCCACTTT.

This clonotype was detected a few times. The CDR3 DNA reads TGTGCCAGCATCCCCTACACGGCAGGCTCTGGAAACACCATATATTTT. It codes for CASIPYTAGSGNTIYF. V gene TRBV12-3 or TRBV12-4 combines with J gene TRBJ1-3; D is unresolved. V lost 7 bases to trimming and J lost 0 bases, with 16 bases between them. The CDR3 totals 16 residues.

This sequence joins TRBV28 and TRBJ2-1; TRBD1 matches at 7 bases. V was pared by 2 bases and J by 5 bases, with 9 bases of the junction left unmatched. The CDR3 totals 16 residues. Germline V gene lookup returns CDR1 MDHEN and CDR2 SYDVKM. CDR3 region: CASSLPGTVRDNEQFF. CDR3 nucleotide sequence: TGTGCCAGCAGTTTACCCGGGACAGTCCGTGACAATGAGCAGTTCTTC.

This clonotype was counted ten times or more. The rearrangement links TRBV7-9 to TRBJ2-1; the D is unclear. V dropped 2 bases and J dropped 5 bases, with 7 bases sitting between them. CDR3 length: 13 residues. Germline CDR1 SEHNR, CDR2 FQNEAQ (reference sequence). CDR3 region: CASSLKTNNEQFF. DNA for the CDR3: TGTGCCAGCAGCTTAAAGACAAACAATGAGCAGTTCTTC.

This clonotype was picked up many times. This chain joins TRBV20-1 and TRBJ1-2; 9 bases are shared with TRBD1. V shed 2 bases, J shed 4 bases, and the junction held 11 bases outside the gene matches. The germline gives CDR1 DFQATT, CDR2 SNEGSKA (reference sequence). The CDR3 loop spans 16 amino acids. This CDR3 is CSARHQGQGFLYGYTF. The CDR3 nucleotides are TGCAGTGCTAGACACCAAGGACAGGGGTTCCTCTATGGCTACACCTTC.

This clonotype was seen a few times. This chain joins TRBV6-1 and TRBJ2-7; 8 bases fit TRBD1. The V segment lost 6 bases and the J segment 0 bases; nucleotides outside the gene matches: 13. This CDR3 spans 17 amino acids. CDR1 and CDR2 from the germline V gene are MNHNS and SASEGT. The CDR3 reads CASSILPRQGSSYEQYF. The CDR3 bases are TGTGCCAGCAGCATTCTCCCTAGACAGGGGAGCTCCTACGAGCAGTACTTC.

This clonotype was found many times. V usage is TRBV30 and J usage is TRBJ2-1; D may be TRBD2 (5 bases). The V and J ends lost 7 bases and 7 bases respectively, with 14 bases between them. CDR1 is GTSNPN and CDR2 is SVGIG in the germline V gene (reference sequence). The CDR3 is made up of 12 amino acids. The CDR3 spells CAYEGEINEQFF. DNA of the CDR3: TGTGCCTACGAGGGCGAAATTAATGAGCAGTTCTTC. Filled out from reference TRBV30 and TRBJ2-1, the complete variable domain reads SQTIHQWPATLVQPVGSPLSLECTVEGTSNPNLYWYRQAAGRGLQLLFYSVGIGQISSEVPQNLSASRPQDRQFILSSKKLLLSDSGFYLCAYEGEINEQFFGPGTRLTVL.

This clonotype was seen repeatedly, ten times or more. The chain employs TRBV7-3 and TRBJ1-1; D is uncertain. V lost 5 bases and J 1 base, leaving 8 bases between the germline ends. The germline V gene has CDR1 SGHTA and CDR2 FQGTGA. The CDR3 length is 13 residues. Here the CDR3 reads CASSLHKNTEAFF. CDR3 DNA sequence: TGTGCCAGCAGCCTACACAAGAACACTGAAGCTTTCTTT.

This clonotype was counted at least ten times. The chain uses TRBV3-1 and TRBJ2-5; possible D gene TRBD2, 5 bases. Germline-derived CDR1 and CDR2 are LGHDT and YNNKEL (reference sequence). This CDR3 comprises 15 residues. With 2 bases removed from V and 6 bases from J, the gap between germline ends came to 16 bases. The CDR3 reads CASSQPGRGSQTQYF. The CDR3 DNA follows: TGTGCCAGCAGCCAACCCGGACGAGGGTCCCAGACCCAGTACTTC.

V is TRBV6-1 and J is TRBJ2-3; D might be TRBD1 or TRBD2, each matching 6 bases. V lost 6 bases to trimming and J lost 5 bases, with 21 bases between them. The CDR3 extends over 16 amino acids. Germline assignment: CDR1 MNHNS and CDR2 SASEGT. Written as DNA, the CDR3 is TGTGCCAGCAGGGAGACCCCGGGGGCCCAGGAAGATACGCAGTATTTT. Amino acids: CASRETPGAQEDTQYF.

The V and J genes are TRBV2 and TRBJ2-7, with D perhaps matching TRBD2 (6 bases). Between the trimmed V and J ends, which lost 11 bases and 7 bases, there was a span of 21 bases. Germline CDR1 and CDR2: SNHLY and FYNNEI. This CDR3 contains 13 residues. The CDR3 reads CAARVAAALEQYF. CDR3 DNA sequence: TGTGCCGCCAGGGTAGCGGCCGCATTAGAGCAGTACTTC.

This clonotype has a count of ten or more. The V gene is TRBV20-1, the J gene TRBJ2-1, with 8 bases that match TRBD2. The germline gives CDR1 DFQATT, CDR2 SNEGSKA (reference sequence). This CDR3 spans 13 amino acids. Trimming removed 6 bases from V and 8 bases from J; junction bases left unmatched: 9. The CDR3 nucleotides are TGCAGTGCGGGACGGGGGGGCCTAGATGAGCAGTTCTTC. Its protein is CSAGRGGLDEQFF.

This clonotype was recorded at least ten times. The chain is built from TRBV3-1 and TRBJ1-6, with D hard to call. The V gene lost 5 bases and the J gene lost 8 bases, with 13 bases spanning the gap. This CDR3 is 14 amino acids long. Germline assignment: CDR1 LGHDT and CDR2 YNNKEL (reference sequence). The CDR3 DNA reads TGTGCCAGCAGCACTAGCATGTCGGATTCACCCCTCCACTTT. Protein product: CASSTSMSDSPLHF.

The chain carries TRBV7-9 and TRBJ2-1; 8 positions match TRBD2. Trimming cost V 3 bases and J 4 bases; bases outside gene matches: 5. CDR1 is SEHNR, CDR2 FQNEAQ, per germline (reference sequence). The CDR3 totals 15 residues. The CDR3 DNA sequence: TGTGCCAGCAGCTTCGGGGGGGTACGGTACAATGAGCAGTTCTTC. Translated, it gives CASSFGGVRYNEQFF.

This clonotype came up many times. CDR3 residues: CASSLSGGAAFGYTF. Here the CDR3 DNA reads TGTGCCAGCAGCTTGAGTGGGGGCGCCGCGTTTGGGTACACCTTC. V is TRBV5-5 and J is TRBJ1-2; perhaps TRBD1 as D (6 bases). This CDR3 spans 15 amino acids. Germline V lookup: CDR1 SGHKS, CDR2 YYEKEE (reference sequence). The germline V and J ends were trimmed by 1 base and 11 bases, with 21 bases remaining between them. The variable domain in full, with the rest retrieved from reference TRBV5-5 and TRBJ1-2, is DAGVTQSPTHLIKTRGQQVTLRCSPISGHKSVSWYQQVLGQGPQFIFQYYEKEERGRGNFPDRFSARQFPNYSSELNVNALLLGDSALYLCASSLSGGAAFGYTFGSGTRLTVV.

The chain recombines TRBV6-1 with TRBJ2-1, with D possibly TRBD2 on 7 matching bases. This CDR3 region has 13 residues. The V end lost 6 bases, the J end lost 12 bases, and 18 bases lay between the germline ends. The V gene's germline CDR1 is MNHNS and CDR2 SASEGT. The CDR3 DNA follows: TGTGCCAGCAGCCTTCGAGGGGGGGACGGGCAGTTCTTC. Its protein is CASSLRGGDGQFF.

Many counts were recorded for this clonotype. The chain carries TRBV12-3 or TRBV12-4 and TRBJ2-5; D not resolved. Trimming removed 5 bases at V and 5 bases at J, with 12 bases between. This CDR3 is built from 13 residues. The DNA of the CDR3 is TGTGCCAGCAGTACGATGGCCCAGGAGACCCAGTACTTC. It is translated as CASSTMAQETQYF.

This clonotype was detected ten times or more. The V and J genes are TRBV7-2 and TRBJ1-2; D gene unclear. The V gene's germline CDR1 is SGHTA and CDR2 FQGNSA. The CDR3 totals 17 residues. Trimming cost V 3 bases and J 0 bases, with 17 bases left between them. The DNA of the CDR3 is TGTGCCAGCAGCTTTGAAGAGACAAGGACGTCTAACTATGGCTACACCTTC. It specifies CASSFEETRTSNYGYTF.

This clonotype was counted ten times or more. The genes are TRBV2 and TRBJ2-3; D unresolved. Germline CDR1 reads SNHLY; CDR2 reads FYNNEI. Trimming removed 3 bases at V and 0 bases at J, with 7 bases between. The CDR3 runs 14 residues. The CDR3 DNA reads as TGTGCCAGCAGTGACTACGGGAGCACAGATACGCAGTATTTT. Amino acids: CASSDYGSTDTQYF.

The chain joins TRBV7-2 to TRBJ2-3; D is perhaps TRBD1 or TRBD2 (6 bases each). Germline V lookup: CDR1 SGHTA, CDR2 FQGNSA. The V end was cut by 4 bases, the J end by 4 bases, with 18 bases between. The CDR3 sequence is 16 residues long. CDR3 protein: CASSSGLQGGADTQYF. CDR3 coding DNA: TGTGCCAGCAGCTCAGGTTTACAGGGAGGTGCAGATACGCAGTATTTT.

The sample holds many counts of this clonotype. The CDR3 region is CASSENNEQFF. CDR3 coding DNA: TGTGCCAGCAGTGAAAACAATGAGCAGTTCTTC. V and J are TRBV2 and TRBJ2-1; D remains unclear. The ends were cut back, 2 bases at V and 5 bases at J, with 1 base in the middle. CDR1 and CDR2 (germline): SNHLY, FYNNEI. There are 11 residues in the CDR3.

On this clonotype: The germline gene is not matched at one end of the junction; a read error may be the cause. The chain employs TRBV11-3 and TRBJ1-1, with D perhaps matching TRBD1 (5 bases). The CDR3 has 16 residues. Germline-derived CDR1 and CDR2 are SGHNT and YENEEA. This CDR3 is CANSLDRDGPNTEAFF. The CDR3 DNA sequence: TGTGCCAACAGCTTAGATCGGGACGGGCCGAACACTGAAGCTTTCTTT.

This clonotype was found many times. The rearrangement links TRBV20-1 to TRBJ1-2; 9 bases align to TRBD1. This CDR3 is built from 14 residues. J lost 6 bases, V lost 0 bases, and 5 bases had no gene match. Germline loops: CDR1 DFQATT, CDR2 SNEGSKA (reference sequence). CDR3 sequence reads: CSAREPGQGHGYTF. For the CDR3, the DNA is TGCAGTGCTAGAGAACCGGGACAGGGACATGGCTACACCTTC.